This T cell receptor (beta chain) was found in a study of cytomegalovirus exposure and HLA in healthy donors. PCR used 60 Vbeta primers and 13 Jbeta primers. This table comes from immunoSEQ multiplex PCR, and its TCRdb copy is limited to in-frame clones, with some not included. Of approximately 130,000 clones detected, 75% to 90% appear once; the ten largest clones hold less than 7%. Trimming stripped 0 bases from V and 2 bases from J, with 6 bases between. The germline V gene encodes CDR1 SGHDT and CDR2 YYEEEE. The CDR3 is made up of 14 amino acids. This clone was seen once. V usage is TRBV5-6 and J usage is TRBJ1-3, with a tentative D call TRBD1 (6 bases). Sequenced input: PBMCs. This TCR was recovered from a woman in her 30s in good health and CMV-seropositive. CDR3: CASSLGTAGNTIYF. The CDR3 DNA reads TGTGCCAGCAGCTTGGGGACAGCTGGAAACACCATATATTTT.